The present entry profiles one TCR beta chain with its context. No antigen is known for it. The CDR3 runs 13 residues. Germline lookup yields CDR1 SQVTM and CDR2 ANQGSEA. Trimming removed 6 bases from V and 7 bases from J; junction bases left unmatched: 7. Researchers ran the assay at a deep level. Sequencing used immunoSEQ multiplex PCR; TCRdb keeps in-frame clones, though not all of them. The profile covers about 96,000 clones, with around 68% appearing a single time and about half taken by the ten largest. All donors were Caucasian adults living in Nashville, Tennessee. This record comes from a study of shared clonotypes between healthy human individuals. Study-level findings and limits: In general, naive subsets displayed greater estimated richness than memory subsets did.

The TCR was taken from a man aged 25 to 45 in good health. What was sequenced was memory CD8+ T cells sorted from blood. The subset denotes: CD45RO+ cells pooled with CCR7-negative TemRA cells. The chain combines TRBV29-1 with TRBJ1-2; 11 bases fit TRBD1. CDR3 nucleotides: TGCAGCGTATCCGGACAGGGGGCGGTTGGCTACACCTTC. Translated, it gives CSVSGQGAVGYTF.